These T cell receptor beta chains were read from a single sample in a study of breast tumors, draining lymph nodes, adjacent tissues. Via MiXCR, TCRdb re-called the multiplex PCR reads, giving one row per CDR3 protein. This sample has some 230,000 distinct CDR3 sequences; less than 45% occur once, and the top ten carry approximately 3.6%. Input material: axillary lymph node tissue. The receptors here all came from a female donor with breast cancer. Some clones in this sample may be carry-over from other donors' samples. The CDR3 runs from the conserved cysteine through the conserved F or W. The order of the fields is V gene, clone size, D gene, J gene, CDR3 protein, CDR3 DNA. A D gene is named only where the DNA matches it firmly. Clone size is shown for a subset of rows, as once, few, many or a class of expanded clone.

V gene: TRBV14
clone size: many
D gene: .
J gene: TRBJ2-3
CDR3 protein: CASSQAPWAGTDTQYF
CDR3 DNA: TGTGCCAGCAGCCAAGCCCCCTGGGCTGGCACAGATACGCAGTATTTT

V gene: TRBV7-2
clone size: many
D gene: TRBD2
J gene: TRBJ2-3
CDR3 protein: CASSLVASGGFTDTQYF
CDR3 DNA: TGTGCCAGCAGCTTAGTCGCTAGCGGGGGGTTCACAGATACGCAGTATTTT

V gene: TRBV7-9
clone size: .
D gene: .
J gene: TRBJ2-7
CDR3 protein: CASSLGGFNGQYF
CDR3 DNA: TGTGCCAGCAGCTTAGGAGGGTTCAACGGGCAGTACTTC

V gene: TRBV18
clone size: .
D gene: TRBD2
J gene: TRBJ2-2
CDR3 protein: CASSLAAGVPGELFF
CDR3 DNA: TGTGCCAGCTCCCTAGCCGCGGGAGTTCCCGGGGAGCTGTTTTTT

V gene: TRBV2
clone size: .
D gene: TRBD2
J gene: TRBJ2-3
CDR3 protein: CASIRAGAGDTQYF
CDR3 DNA: TGTGCCAGCATCCGAGCGGGAGCCGGAGATACGCAGTATTTT

V gene: TRBV27
clone size: .
D gene: .
J gene: TRBJ2-1
CDR3 protein: CASRLRDRTYNEQFF
CDR3 DNA: TGTGCCAGCAGGCTCCGGGACCGAACCTACAATGAGCAGTTCTTC

V gene: TRBV4-2
clone size: many
D gene: .
J gene: TRBJ2-2
CDR3 protein: CASSQATNTGELFF
CDR3 DNA: TGTGCCAGCAGCCAAGCGACGAACACCGGGGAGCTGTTTTTT

V gene: TRBV20-1
clone size: many
D gene: .
J gene: TRBJ1-2
CDR3 protein: CSAPTTRGPNYGYTF
CDR3 DNA: TGCAGTGCCCCAACGACCAGGGGACCTAACTATGGCTACACCTTC

V gene: TRBV6-6
clone size: .
D gene: TRBD2
J gene: TRBJ2-7
CDR3 protein: CASKGLAGGSSYEQYF
CDR3 DNA: TGTGCCAGCAAGGGACTAGCGGGGGGGAGCTCCTACGAGCAGTACTTC

V gene: TRBV19
clone size: .
D gene: TRBD1
J gene: TRBJ1-4
CDR3 protein: CASRDREKLFF
CDR3 DNA: TGTGCCAGTAGGGACAGGGAGAAACTGTTTTTT

V gene: TRBV12-3/TRBV12-4
clone size: .
D gene: TRBD2
J gene: TRBJ2-5
CDR3 protein: CASRPGGGWETQYF
CDR3 DNA: TGTGCCAGCAGACCGGGAGGAGGATGGGAGACCCAGTACTTC

V gene: TRBV4-1
clone size: .
D gene: .
J gene: TRBJ1-5
CDR3 protein: CASSQVSGDNQPQHF
CDR3 DNA: TGCGCCAGCAGCCAAGTTTCTGGGGACAATCAGCCCCAGCATTTT

V gene: TRBV7-2
clone size: .
D gene: .
J gene: TRBJ1-6
CDR3 protein: CALGSVNRHYNSPLHF
CDR3 DNA: TGTGCCCTCGGCAGCGTTAACAGGCACTATAATTCACCCCTCCACTTT

V gene: TRBV6-5
clone size: .
D gene: TRBD2
J gene: TRBJ2-5
CDR3 protein: CASSPPGGRETQYF
CDR3 DNA: TGTGCCAGCAGTCCCCCCGGGGGGAGGGAGACCCAGTACTTC

V gene: TRBV24-1
clone size: .
D gene: TRBD1
J gene: TRBJ2-1
CDR3 protein: CATSERDRMGTGEQFF
CDR3 DNA: TGTGCCACCAGTGAACGGGACAGGATGGGGACCGGGGAGCAGTTCTTC

V gene: TRBV18
clone size: many
D gene: .
J gene: TRBJ2-3
CDR3 protein: CASSPLPLQERGSTDTQYF
CDR3 DNA: TGTGCCAGCTCACCCCTCCCCCTGCAGGAACGGGGCAGCACAGATACGCAGTATTTT

V gene: TRBV27
clone size: .
D gene: .
J gene: TRBJ2-7
CDR3 protein: CASSLGGGHTYEQYF
CDR3 DNA: TGTGCCAGCAGTTTAGGGGGGGGGCACACTTACGAGCAGTACTTC

V gene: TRBV29-1
clone size: many
D gene: TRBD2
J gene: TRBJ2-3
CDR3 protein: CSVEDHRASGGITDTQYF
CDR3 DNA: TGCAGCGTTGAAGATCATAGGGCTAGCGGGGGGATCACAGATACGCAGTATTTT

V gene: TRBV10-3
clone size: many
D gene: .
J gene: TRBJ1-2
CDR3 protein: CAISGMVGLGYTF
CDR3 DNA: TGTGCCATCAGTGGGATGGTGGGGCTCGGCTACACCTTC

V gene: TRBV2
clone size: many
D gene: .
J gene: TRBJ2-7
CDR3 protein: CASRGDTYEQYF
CDR3 DNA: TGTGCCAGCAGAGGGGATACCTACGAGCAGTACTTC

V gene: TRBV19
clone size: many
D gene: TRBD1
J gene: TRBJ1-2
CDR3 protein: CASSDWGRGRRGYTF
CDR3 DNA: TGTGCCAGCAGCGACTGGGGCAGGGGGCGCAGAGGCTACACCTTC

V gene: TRBV20-1
clone size: .
D gene: TRBD1
J gene: TRBJ1-2
CDR3 protein: CSARDRRQGGGYTF
CDR3 DNA: TGCAGTGCTAGAGATCGGAGGCAGGGGGGTGGCTACACCTTC

V gene: TRBV20-1
clone size: .
D gene: .
J gene: TRBJ1-2
CDR3 protein: CSARAPRRIALGGGYTF
CDR3 DNA: TGCAGTGCTAGAGCCCCCCGACGCATAGCCCTGGGGGGTGGCTACACCTTC

V gene: TRBV29-1
clone size: many
D gene: .
J gene: TRBJ1-2
CDR3 protein: CSVGGDYGYTF
CDR3 DNA: TGCAGCGTTGGAGGGGACTATGGCTACACCTTC

V gene: TRBV6-2/TRBV6-3
clone size: .
D gene: .
J gene: TRBJ2-1
CDR3 protein: CVSSYPTSKFF
CDR3 DNA: TGTGTCAGCAGTTACCCCACCTCGAAGTTCTTC

V gene: TRBV24-1
clone size: many
D gene: .
J gene: TRBJ2-3
CDR3 protein: CATRKVGTDTQYF
CDR3 DNA: TGTGCCACCAGGAAGGTGGGCACAGATACGCAGTATTTT

V gene: TRBV2
clone size: many
D gene: .
J gene: TRBJ2-1
CDR3 protein: CASRGGQSNEQFF
CDR3 DNA: TGTGCCAGCAGGGGGGGACAGTCCAATGAGCAGTTCTTC

V gene: TRBV20-1
clone size: many
D gene: .
J gene: TRBJ2-1
CDR3 protein: CSARDPQASEQFF
CDR3 DNA: TGCAGTGCTAGAGACCCCCAGGCCAGCGAGCAGTTCTTC

V gene: TRBV7-2
clone size: few
D gene: .
J gene: TRBJ1-1
CDR3 protein: CASSLIGGGNTEAFF
CDR3 DNA: TGTGCCAGCAGCTTAATCGGAGGGGGGAACACTGAAGCTTTCTTT

V gene: TRBV6-5
clone size: .
D gene: .
J gene: TRBJ1-2
CDR3 protein: CASSPRDRETRRNGYTF
CDR3 DNA: TGTGCCAGCAGTCCCCGGGACCGCGAGACGAGGAGGAATGGCTACACCTTC

V gene: TRBV24-1
clone size: many
D gene: TRBD2
J gene: TRBJ2-5
CDR3 protein: CATASGTSGIGETQYF
CDR3 DNA: TGTGCCACCGCGTCCGGGACTAGCGGGATAGGAGAGACCCAGTACTTC

V gene: TRBV7-8
clone size: .
D gene: .
J gene: TRBJ2-5
CDR3 protein: CASSTPGYGEETQYF
CDR3 DNA: TGTGCCAGCAGCACGCCGGGCTACGGGGAGGAGACCCAGTACTTC

V gene: TRBV5-1
clone size: .
D gene: TRBD1
J gene: TRBJ2-5
CDR3 protein: CASSALQGQTQYF
CDR3 DNA: TGCGCCAGCAGCGCCCTACAGGGGCAGACCCAGTACTTC

V gene: TRBV15
clone size: .
D gene: TRBD2
J gene: TRBJ2-7
CDR3 protein: CAASSYSGGGYEQYF
CDR3 DNA: TGTGCCGCCAGCAGCTATAGCGGGGGAGGATACGAGCAGTACTTC

V gene: TRBV4-2
clone size: many
D gene: .
J gene: TRBJ2-6
CDR3 protein: CASSQEQQGLSSGANVLTF
CDR3 DNA: TGTGCCAGCAGCCAAGAACAACAGGGCCTAAGCTCTGGGGCCAACGTCCTGACTTTC

V gene: TRBV11-2
clone size: .
D gene: TRBD1
J gene: TRBJ2-3
CDR3 protein: CASSARQGGSDTQYF
CDR3 DNA: TGTGCCAGCAGCGCCCGACAGGGGGGATCAGATACGCAGTATTTT

V gene: TRBV2
clone size: .
D gene: .
J gene: TRBJ2-4
CDR3 protein: CASSEVGHLAKNIQYF
CDR3 DNA: TGTGCCAGCAGTGAAGTAGGACACCTAGCCAAAAACATTCAGTACTTC

V gene: TRBV7-6
clone size: many
D gene: .
J gene: TRBJ2-3
CDR3 protein: CASSVQGQGGGDTQYF
CDR3 DNA: TGTGCCAGCAGCGTCCAGGGCCAAGGAGGAGGGGATACGCAGTATTTT

V gene: TRBV7-9
clone size: .
D gene: .
J gene: TRBJ2-4
CDR3 protein: CASSLSGPNIQYF
CDR3 DNA: TGTGCCAGCAGCTTATCAGGTCCAAACATTCAGTACTTC

V gene: TRBV20-1
clone size: many
D gene: .
J gene: TRBJ1-5
CDR3 protein: CSARGAGGPQHF
CDR3 DNA: TGCAGTGCTAGGGGAGCGGGAGGGCCCCAGCATTTT

V gene: TRBV2
clone size: many
D gene: .
J gene: TRBJ2-5
CDR3 protein: CASRTESLARETQYF
CDR3 DNA: TGTGCCAGCAGAACGGAGTCCCTAGCGAGGGAGACCCAGTACTTC

V gene: TRBV6-1
clone size: .
D gene: TRBD1
J gene: TRBJ1-5
CDR3 protein: CASSPKGGQGGQPQHF
CDR3 DNA: TGTGCCAGCAGTCCAAAGGGGGGACAGGGCGGCCAGCCCCAGCATTTT

V gene: TRBV9
clone size: once
D gene: .
J gene: TRBJ1-4
CDR3 protein: CASRKGAEEKLFF
CDR3 DNA: TGTGCCAGCAGAAAAGGGGCAGAGGAAAAACTGTTTTTT

V gene: TRBV5-5
clone size: once
D gene: .
J gene: TRBJ2-2
CDR3 protein: CASSFTGTNTGELFF
CDR3 DNA: TGTGCCAGCAGCTTCACAGGAACGAACACCGGGGAGCTGTTTTTT

V gene: TRBV19
clone size: many
D gene: .
J gene: TRBJ1-6
CDR3 protein: CASRAGRTYNSPLHF
CDR3 DNA: TGTGCCAGTAGGGCGGGAAGAACTTATAATTCACCCCTCCACTTT

V gene: TRBV27
clone size: .
D gene: .
J gene: TRBJ1-4
CDR3 protein: CASSLFKHPDRHEKLFF
CDR3 DNA: TGTGCCAGCAGTTTATTTAAACACCCTGACCGGCATGAAAAACTGTTTTTT

V gene: TRBV7-9
clone size: many
D gene: TRBD1
J gene: TRBJ2-1
CDR3 protein: CASSLAGQGEEQFF
CDR3 DNA: TGTGCCAGCAGCTTAGCGGGACAGGGTGAGGAGCAGTTCTTC

V gene: TRBV19
clone size: .
D gene: TRBD1
J gene: TRBJ1-2
CDR3 protein: CASSPGTGGSGYTF
CDR3 DNA: TGTGCCAGTAGTCCTGGGACAGGGGGCTCTGGCTACACCTTC

V gene: TRBV2
clone size: .
D gene: .
J gene: TRBJ2-3
CDR3 protein: CASTGPSGSTDTQYF
CDR3 DNA: TGTGCCAGCACCGGACCAAGCGGGAGCACAGATACGCAGTATTTT

V gene: TRBV7-9
clone size: few
D gene: .
J gene: TRBJ1-1
CDR3 protein: CASSLVIGNTEAFF
CDR3 DNA: TGTGCCAGCAGCTTAGTCATCGGGAACACTGAAGCTTTCTTT

V gene: TRBV7-2
clone size: once
D gene: .
J gene: TRBJ2-2
CDR3 protein: CASSQERFGFGELLF
CDR3 DNA: TGTGCCAGCAGCCAAGAAAGGTTCGGGTTTGGGGAGCTGCTTTTT

V gene: TRBV2
clone size: many
D gene: .
J gene: TRBJ2-5
CDR3 protein: CASSGGRSVETQYF
CDR3 DNA: TGTGCCAGCAGTGGGGGACGGTCGGTAGAGACCCAGTACTTC

V gene: TRBV20-1
clone size: .
D gene: TRBD2
J gene: TRBJ2-3
CDR3 protein: CSALSGRAFDTQYF
CDR3 DNA: TGCAGTGCTCTTAGCGGGAGGGCCTTCGATACGCAGTATTTT

V gene: TRBV5-6
clone size: .
D gene: TRBD1
J gene: TRBJ2-6
CDR3 protein: CASSLVGQSSGANVLTF
CDR3 DNA: TGTGCCAGCAGCTTGGTGGGACAGAGCTCTGGGGCCAACGTCCTGACTTTC

V gene: TRBV7-3
clone size: many
D gene: .
J gene: TRBJ2-7
CDR3 protein: CASSFGPSYEQYF
CDR3 DNA: TGTGCCAGCAGCTTCGGCCCTTCCTACGAGCAGTACTTC

V gene: TRBV10-3
clone size: many
D gene: TRBD2
J gene: TRBJ2-1
CDR3 protein: CAIGTSGRDEQFF
CDR3 DNA: TGTGCCATTGGGACTAGCGGGAGGGATGAGCAGTTCTTC

V gene: TRBV6-1
clone size: many
D gene: TRBD2
J gene: TRBJ2-3
CDR3 protein: CASRRTSGVGTDTQYF
CDR3 DNA: TGTGCCAGCAGGAGGACTAGCGGGGTAGGCACAGATACGCAGTATTTT